The 12 T cell receptor beta chains below were found in one sample sequenced in a study of response to subunit inactivated influenza vaccine. A single record per CDR3 protein comes from TCRdb applying MiXCR to the RT-PCR reads. Among roughly 780,000 distinct CDR3 sequences listed, around 18% were seen once. Sequences were derived from PBMCs from blood, sampled 5 days after vaccination. The receptors here all came from a man in his fifties or sixties who received an inactivated influenza vaccine.

In this sample, this clonotype turned up many times. The chain combines TRBV5-1 with TRBJ2-1; 12 positions agree with TRBD2. The ends lost 4 bases at V and 7 bases at J; junction bases unmatched: 3. CDR1 and CDR2 from the germline V gene are SGHRS and YFSETQ. This CDR3 comprises 14 residues. The CDR3 sequence: CASSTGTSGNEQFF. The CDR3 region has the DNA TGCGCCAGCAGCACCGGGACTAGCGGGAATGAGCAGTTCTTC.

Only a few counts were recorded for this clonotype. The chain is built from TRBV11-3 and TRBJ2-1, with 9 nucleotides matching TRBD2. The V and J ends lost 4 bases and 8 bases, in that order; junction bases with no gene match: 15. The germline CDR1 and CDR2 sequences are SGHNT and YENEEA. The CDR3 is made up of 17 amino acids. CDR3 coding DNA: TGTGCCAGCAGCTACAACCCTGGGACTAGCACTGTGGATGAGCAGTTCTTC. It is translated as CASSYNPGTSTVDEQFF.

This clonotype was observed a handful of times. V is TRBV5-1 and J is TRBJ1-2, with 8 bases aligning to TRBD1. V shed 4 bases and J 2 bases; nucleotides not matched to a gene: 4. This CDR3 region has 14 residues. The germline CDR1 and CDR2 sequences are SGHRS and YFSETQ. CDR3 protein: CASSPRQGNYGYTF. As DNA, the CDR3 is TGCGCCAGCAGCCCAAGACAGGGGAACTATGGCTACACCTTC.

This clonotype was picked up a small number of times. The chain employs TRBV21-1 and TRBJ1-5; the D call of TRBD1 is as the table states it, not checked on the DNA. TRBV21-1 counts as a pseudogene. The CDR3 runs 17 residues. The CDR3 region is CASSKCGDRVRYQPQHF. The CDR3 DNA is TGTGCCAGCAGCAAATGCGGGGACAGGGTGCGGTACCAGCCCCAGCATTTT.

The gene calls are TRBV2 and TRBJ1-1; D is possibly TRBD1 (5 bases). Per the germline V gene, CDR1 is SNHLY and CDR2 is FYNNEI. The CDR3 extends over 12 amino acids. Trimming took off 7 bases at V and 10 bases at J, with 16 bases between the two ends. CDR3 in amino acids: CASIGPVGVAFF. In nucleotides, the CDR3 is TGTGCCAGCATCGGACCCGTGGGGGTAGCTTTCTTT.

This sequence joins TRBV6-1 and TRBJ2-1; the match to TRBD2 covers 10 bases. The length of the CDR3 is 16 residues. Losses at the gene ends were 6 bases for V and 2 bases for J; bases not matched to a gene: 7. CDR1 is MNHNS and CDR2 is SASEGT in the germline V gene. The CDR3 DNA follows: TGTGCCAGCAGCGCCCTAGCGGGGGACCCCTACAATGAGCAGTTCTTC. Its protein is CASSALAGDPYNEQFF.

CDR3 nucleotide sequence: TGTGCCAGCAGTTTAGCGACTAGCCGACCCCCGTTCTTC. It yields the protein CASSLATSRPPFF. The chain combines TRBV28 with TRBJ2-1; 7 nucleotides line up with TRBD2. Germline V gives CDR1 MDHEN, CDR2 SYDVKM. V lost 2 bases to trimming and J lost 15 bases; unmatched junction nucleotides: 10. There are 13 residues in the CDR3.

This clonotype was seen only a few times. This chain's CDR3 is CASSSDRDRGLETQYF. The DNA of the CDR3 is TGTGCCAGCAGTTCCGACCGGGACAGGGGGCTTGAGACCCAGTACTTC. The chain joins TRBV12-3 or TRBV12-4 to TRBJ2-5; 12 bases are shared with TRBD1. Trimming cost V 4 bases and J 5 bases; bases outside gene matches: 8. This CDR3 spans 16 amino acids.

This clonotype was observed a handful of times. The gene calls are TRBV4-1 and TRBJ2-3; D is uncertain. Trimming stripped 1 base from V and 2 bases from J, with 7 bases between. Per germline, CDR1 MGHRA and CDR2 YSYEKL. This CDR3 is built from 14 residues. The chain's CDR3 is CASSQVGHTDTQYF. CDR3 bases: TGCGCCAGCAGCCAAGTGGGCCACACAGATACGCAGTATTTT.

This clonotype was counted many times. The chain carries TRBV20-1 and TRBJ2-1, with 8 bases that match TRBD1. CDR1 is DFQATT, CDR2 SNEGSKA, per germline (reference sequence). This CDR3 has 15 amino acids. Losses at the gene ends were 3 bases for V and 4 bases for J; bases not matched to a gene: 8. CDR3 amino acids: CSASPRTGHYNEQFF. The CDR3 DNA is TGCAGTGCTAGCCCCCGGACAGGGCATTACAATGAGCAGTTCTTC.

This clonotype has a handful of counts. J is TRBJ2-1 and V is TRBV24-1, with 15 nucleotides matching TRBD2. The V gene's germline CDR1 is KGHDR and CDR2 SFDVKD. V trimming: 2 bases; J trimming: 2 bases; junction bases outside the gene matches: 12. This CDR3 region has 21 residues. The chain's CDR3 is CATSDSPGLAGGNLPYNEQFF. The DNA for the CDR3 is TGTGCCACCAGTGATTCCCCGGGACTAGCGGGGGGTAACCTTCCCTACAATGAGCAGTTCTTC.

The CDR3 nucleotides read TGTGCCAGCAGCCCTATGGGGGATGAAGCTTTCTTT. Its protein is CASSPMGDEAFF. The chain is built from TRBV7-9 and TRBJ1-1; maybe TRBD1 (5 bases). The V end was cut by 5 bases, the J end by 7 bases, with 11 bases between. Per the germline V gene, CDR1 is SEHNR and CDR2 is FQNEAQ (reference sequence). The CDR3 is 12 residues long. Using reference TRBV7-9 and TRBJ1-1 for the parts outside the CDR3, the full variable domain is DTGVSQNPRHKITKRGQNVTFRCDPISEHNRLYWYRQTLGQGPEFLTYFQNEAQLEKSRLLSDRFSAERPKGSFSTLEIQRTEQGDSAMYLCASSPMGDEAFFGQGTRLTVV.